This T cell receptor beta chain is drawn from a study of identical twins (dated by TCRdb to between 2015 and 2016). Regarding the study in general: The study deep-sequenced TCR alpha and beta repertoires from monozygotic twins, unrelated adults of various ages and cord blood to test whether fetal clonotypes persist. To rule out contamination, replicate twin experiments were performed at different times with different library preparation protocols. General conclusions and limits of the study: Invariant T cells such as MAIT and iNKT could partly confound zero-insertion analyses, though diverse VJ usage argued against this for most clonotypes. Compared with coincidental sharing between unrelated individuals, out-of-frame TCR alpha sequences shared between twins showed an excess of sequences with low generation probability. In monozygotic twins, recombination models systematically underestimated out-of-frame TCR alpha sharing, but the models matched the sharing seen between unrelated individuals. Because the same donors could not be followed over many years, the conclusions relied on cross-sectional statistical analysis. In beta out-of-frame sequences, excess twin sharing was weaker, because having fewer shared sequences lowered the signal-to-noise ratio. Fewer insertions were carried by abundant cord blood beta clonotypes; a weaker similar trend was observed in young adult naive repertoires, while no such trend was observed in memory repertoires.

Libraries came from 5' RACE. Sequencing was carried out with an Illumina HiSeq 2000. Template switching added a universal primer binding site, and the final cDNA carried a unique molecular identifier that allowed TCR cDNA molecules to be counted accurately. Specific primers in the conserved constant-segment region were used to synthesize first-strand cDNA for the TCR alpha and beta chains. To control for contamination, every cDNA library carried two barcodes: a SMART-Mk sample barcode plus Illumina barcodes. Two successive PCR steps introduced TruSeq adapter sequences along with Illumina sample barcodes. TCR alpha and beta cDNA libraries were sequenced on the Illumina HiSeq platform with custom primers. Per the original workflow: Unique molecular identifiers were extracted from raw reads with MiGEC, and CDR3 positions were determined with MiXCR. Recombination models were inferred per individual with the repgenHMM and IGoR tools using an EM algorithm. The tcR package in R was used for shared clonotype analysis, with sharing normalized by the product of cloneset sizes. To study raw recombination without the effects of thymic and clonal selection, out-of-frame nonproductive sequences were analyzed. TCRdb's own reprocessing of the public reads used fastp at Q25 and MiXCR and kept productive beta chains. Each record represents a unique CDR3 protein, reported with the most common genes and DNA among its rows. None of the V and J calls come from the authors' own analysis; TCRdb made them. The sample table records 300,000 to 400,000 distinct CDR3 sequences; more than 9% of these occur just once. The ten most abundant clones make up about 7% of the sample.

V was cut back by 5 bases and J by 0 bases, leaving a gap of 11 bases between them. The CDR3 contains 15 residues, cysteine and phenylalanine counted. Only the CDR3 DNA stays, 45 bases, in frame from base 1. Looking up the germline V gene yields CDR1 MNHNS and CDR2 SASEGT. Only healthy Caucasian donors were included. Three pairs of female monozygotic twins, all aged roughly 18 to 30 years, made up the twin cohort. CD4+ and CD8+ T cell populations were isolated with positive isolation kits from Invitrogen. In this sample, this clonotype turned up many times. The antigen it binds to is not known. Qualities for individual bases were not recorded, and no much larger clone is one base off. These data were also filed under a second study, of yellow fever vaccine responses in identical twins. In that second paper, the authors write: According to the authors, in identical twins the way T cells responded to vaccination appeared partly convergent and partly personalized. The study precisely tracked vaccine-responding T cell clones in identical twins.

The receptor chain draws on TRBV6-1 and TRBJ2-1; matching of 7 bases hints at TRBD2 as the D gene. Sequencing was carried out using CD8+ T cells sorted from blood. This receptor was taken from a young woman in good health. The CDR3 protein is CASSLADSSYNEQFF. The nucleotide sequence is TGTGCCAGCAGTCTAGCGGACAGCTCCTACAATGAGCAGTTCTTC.